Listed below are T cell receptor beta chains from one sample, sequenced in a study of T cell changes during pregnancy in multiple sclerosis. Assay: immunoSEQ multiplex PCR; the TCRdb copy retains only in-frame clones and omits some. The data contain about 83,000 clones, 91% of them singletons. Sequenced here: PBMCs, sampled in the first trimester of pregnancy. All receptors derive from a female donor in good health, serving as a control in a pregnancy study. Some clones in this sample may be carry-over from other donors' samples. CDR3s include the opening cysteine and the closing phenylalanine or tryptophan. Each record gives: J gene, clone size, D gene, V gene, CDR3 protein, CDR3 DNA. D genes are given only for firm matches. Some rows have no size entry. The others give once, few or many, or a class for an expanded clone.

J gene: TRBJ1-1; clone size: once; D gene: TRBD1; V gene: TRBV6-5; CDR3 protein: CASRTGALTEAFF; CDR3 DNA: TGTGCCAGCAGGACAGGGGCGCTAACTGAAGCTTTCTTT
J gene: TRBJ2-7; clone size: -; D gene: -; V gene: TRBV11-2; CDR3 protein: CASTPGGFYEHYF; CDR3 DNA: TGTGCCAGCACCCCCGGAGGGTTCTACGAGCATTACTTC
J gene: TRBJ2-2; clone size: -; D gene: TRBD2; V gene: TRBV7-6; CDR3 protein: CASRTSSGNTGELFF; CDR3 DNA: TGTGCCAGCAGAACCTCTAGCGGGAACACCGGGGAGCTGTTTTTT
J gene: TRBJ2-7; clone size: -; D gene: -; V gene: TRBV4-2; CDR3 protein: CASSQDSGGNYEQYF; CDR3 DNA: TGTGCCAGCAGCCAAGATTCAGGGGGGAACTACGAGCAGTACTTC
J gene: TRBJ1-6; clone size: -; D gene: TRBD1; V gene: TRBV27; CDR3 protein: CASTWTGGFYNSPLHF; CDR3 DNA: TGTGCCAGCACCTGGACAGGGGGATTTTATAATTCACCCCTCCACTTT
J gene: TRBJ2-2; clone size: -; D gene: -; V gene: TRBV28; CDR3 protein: CASSYPPGQSEELFF; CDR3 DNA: TGTGCCAGCAGTTACCCCCCAGGACAGTCCGAGGAGCTGTTTTTT
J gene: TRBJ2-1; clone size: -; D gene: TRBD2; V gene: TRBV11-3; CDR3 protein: CASSLQSGASGDNEQFF; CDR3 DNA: TGTGCCAGCAGCCTCCAGTCTGGGGCTAGCGGGGACAATGAGCAGTTCTTC
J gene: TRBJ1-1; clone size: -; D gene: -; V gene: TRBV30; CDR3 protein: CAWRAAGNTEAFF; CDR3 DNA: TGTGCCTGGAGGGCAGCGGGAAACACTGAAGCTTTCTTT
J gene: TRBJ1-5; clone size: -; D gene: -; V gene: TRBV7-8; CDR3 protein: CASSPGTLNQPQHF; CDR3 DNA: TGTGCCAGCAGCCCCGGGACTCTCAATCAGCCCCAGCATTTT
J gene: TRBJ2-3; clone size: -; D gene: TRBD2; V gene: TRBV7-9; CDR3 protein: CASSSGLAGGLTDTQYF; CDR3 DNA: TGTGCCAGCAGCTCCGGGCTAGCGGGAGGCCTCACAGATACGCAGTATTTT
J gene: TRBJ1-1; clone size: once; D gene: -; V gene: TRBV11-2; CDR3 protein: CASSLLQGPMNTEAFF; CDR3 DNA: TGTGCCAGCAGCTTATTACAGGGCCCCATGAACACTGAAGCTTTCTTT
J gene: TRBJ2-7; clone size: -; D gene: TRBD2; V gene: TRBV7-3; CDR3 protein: CASSSSGRIYEQYF; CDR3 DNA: TGTGCCAGCAGCTCTAGCGGGAGGATCTACGAGCAGTACTTC
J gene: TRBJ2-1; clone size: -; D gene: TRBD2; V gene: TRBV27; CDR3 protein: CASSLTPSGGLSYNEQFF; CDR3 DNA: TGTGCCAGCAGTTTAACCCCGAGCGGGGGTTTATCCTACAATGAGCAGTTCTTC
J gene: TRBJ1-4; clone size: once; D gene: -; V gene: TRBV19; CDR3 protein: CASRSQGLIGEKLFF; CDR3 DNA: TGTGCCAGTAGGAGTCAGGGGTTAATTGGAGAAAAACTGTTTTTT
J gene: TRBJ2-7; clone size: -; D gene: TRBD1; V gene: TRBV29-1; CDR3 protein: CSVEGTGAYEQYF; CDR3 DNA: TGCAGCGTTGAAGGGACAGGGGCCTACGAGCAGTACTTC
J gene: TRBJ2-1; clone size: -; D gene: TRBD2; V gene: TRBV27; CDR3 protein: CASTPTSGRENEQFF; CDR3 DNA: TGTGCCAGCACCCCGACTAGCGGGAGAGAGAATGAGCAGTTCTTC
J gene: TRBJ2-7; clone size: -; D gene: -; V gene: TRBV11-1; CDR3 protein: CASSLEAGLPSYEQYF; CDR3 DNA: TGTGCCAGCAGCTTAGAGGCAGGGTTACCCTCCTACGAGCAGTACTTC
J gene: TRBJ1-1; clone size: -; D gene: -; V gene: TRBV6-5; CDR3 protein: CASSYGGQGTEAFF; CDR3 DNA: TGTGCCAGCAGTTACGGGGGCCAGGGCACTGAAGCTTTCTTT
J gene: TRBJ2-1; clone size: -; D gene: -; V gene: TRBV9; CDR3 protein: CASSVDGIEQFF; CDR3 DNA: TGTGCCAGCAGCGTAGACGGGATCGAGCAGTTCTTC
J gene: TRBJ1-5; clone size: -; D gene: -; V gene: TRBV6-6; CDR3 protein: CASSDRSYSNQPQHF; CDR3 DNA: TGTGCCAGCAGCGACAGGTCCTATAGCAATCAGCCCCAGCATTTT
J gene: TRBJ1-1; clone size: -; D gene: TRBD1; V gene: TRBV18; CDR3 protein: CASSQGQVEAFF; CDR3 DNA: TGTGCCAGCTCACAAGGACAGGTTGAAGCTTTCTTT
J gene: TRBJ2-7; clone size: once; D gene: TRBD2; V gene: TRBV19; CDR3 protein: CASSAGLAVYEQYF; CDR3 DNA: TGTGCCAGTAGTGCGGGACTAGCGGTCTACGAGCAGTACTTC
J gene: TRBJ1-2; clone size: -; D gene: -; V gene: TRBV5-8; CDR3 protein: CASTRRGYTF; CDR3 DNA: TGTGCCAGCACCCGGAGGGGCTACACCTTC
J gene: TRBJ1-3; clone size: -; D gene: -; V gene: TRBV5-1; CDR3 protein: CASSLEGSGNTIYF; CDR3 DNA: TGCGCCAGCAGCTTGGAAGGGAGTGGAAACACCATATATTTT
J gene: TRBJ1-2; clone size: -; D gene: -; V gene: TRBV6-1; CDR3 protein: CASSEVTAYGYTF; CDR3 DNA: TGTGCCAGCAGTGAAGTCACAGCATATGGCTACACCTTC
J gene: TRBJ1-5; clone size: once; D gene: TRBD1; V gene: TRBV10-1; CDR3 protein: CASRESIWTGEEPQHF; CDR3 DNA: TGCGCCAGCAGAGAGTCCATATGGACAGGGGAAGAGCCCCAGCATTTT
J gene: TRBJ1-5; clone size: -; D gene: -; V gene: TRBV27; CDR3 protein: CASSPTANQPQHF; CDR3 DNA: TGTGCCAGCAGTCCCACAGCTAATCAGCCCCAGCATTTT
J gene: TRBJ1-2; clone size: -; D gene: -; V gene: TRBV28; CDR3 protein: CASTSGVPYGYTF; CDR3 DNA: TGTGCCAGCACTTCAGGGGTTCCCTATGGCTACACCTTC
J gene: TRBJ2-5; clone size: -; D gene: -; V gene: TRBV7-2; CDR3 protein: CASSPRLGYQETQYF; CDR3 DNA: TGTGCCAGCAGCCCACGACTCGGGTACCAAGAGACCCAGTACTTC
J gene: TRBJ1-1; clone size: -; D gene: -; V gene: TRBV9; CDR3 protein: CASSARGVRGTEAFF; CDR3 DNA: TGTGCCAGCAGCGCCAGGGGAGTGCGCGGCACTGAAGCTTTCTTT
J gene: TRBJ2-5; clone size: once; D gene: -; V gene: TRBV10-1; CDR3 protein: CASSRGGETQYF; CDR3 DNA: TGCGCCAGCAGTAGAGGCGGAGAGACCCAGTACTTC
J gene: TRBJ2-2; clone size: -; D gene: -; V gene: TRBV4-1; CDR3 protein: CASSPQQYAGELFF; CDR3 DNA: TGCGCCAGCAGCCCACAACAGTACGCCGGGGAGCTGTTTTTT
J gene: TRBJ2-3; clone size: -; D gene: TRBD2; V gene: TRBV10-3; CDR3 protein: CAISNGGATDTQYF; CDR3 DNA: TGTGCCATCAGTAACGGGGGGGCAACAGATACGCAGTATTTT
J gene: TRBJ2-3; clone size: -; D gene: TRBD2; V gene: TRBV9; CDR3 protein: CASSPSGRNTDTQYF; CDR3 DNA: TGTGCCAGCAGCCCTAGCGGGAGGAATACAGATACGCAGTATTTT
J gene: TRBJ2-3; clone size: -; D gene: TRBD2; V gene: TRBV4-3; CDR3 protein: CASSQDLAGRDTQYF; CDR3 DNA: TGCGCCAGCAGCCAAGATCTAGCGGGAAGAGATACGCAGTATTTT
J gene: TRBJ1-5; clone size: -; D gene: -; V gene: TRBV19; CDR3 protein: CASSITGRSNQPQHF; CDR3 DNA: TGTGCCAGTAGTATTACCGGGAGGAGCAATCAGCCCCAGCATTTT
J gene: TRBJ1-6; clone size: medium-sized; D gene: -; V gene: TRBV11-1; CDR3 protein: CASSIDSASPLHF; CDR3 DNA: TGTGCCAGCAGCATAGACAGTGCATCGCCCCTCCACTTT
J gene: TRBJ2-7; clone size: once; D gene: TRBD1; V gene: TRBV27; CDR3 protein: CASSRADRATYEQYF; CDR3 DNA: TGTGCCAGCAGTAGAGCCGACAGGGCAACCTACGAGCAGTACTTC
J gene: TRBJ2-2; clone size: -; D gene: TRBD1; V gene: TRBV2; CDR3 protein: CASSPDRDNTGELFF; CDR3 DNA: TGTGCCAGCAGCCCAGACAGGGACAACACCGGGGAGCTGTTTTTT
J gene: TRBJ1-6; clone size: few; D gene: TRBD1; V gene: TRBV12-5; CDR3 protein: CASGSLDRGNSPLHF; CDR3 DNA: TGTGCTAGTGGTTCCCTGGACAGGGGTAATTCACCCCTCCACTTT
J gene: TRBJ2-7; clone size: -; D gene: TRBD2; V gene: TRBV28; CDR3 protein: CASSPRLAGPLEQYF; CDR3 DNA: TGTGCCAGCAGTCCCCGACTAGCGGGTCCCCTCGAGCAGTACTTC
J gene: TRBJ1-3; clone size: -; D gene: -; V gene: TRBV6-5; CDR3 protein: CASSYGGYGNTIYF; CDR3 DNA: TGTGCCAGCAGTTACGGAGGGTACGGAAACACCATATATTTT
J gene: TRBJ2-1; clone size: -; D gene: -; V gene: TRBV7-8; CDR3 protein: CASSFYLGHNEQFF; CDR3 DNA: TGTGCCAGCAGCTTTTACCTGGGCCACAATGAGCAGTTCTTC